This T cell receptor (beta chain) stems from a study of blood T cells in healthy people across ages. A sample-barcoded 5' primer and a J-beta primer mix were used in a second PCR of about 6 to 11 cycles. TCRdb used MiXCR to reprocess the 5' RACE reads, holding one entry per CDR3 protein. The sample lists 600,000 to 800,000 distinct CDR3 sequences; over 40% were seen once. Sequenced sample: blood. The sequence derives from a woman over 75 in good health.

CDR3 DNA sequence: TGTGCCAGCAGCCAGGAGGAGGGTCTCTACGAGCAGTACTTC. Translation: CASSQEEGLYEQYF. The chain links TRBV7-9 to TRBJ2-7; D possibly corresponds to TRBD2 (6 bases). In germline, CDR1 is SEHNR, CDR2 FQNEAQ (reference sequence). Trimming removed 5 bases from V and 3 bases from J, with 14 bases in between. CDR3 length equals 14 residues.